The sequence of this T cell receptor beta chain was determined in a study of blood T cells in healthy people across ages (dated by TCRdb to the mid-2010s). Regarding the study in general: In model experiments, template switching captured roughly one uniquely barcoded TCR beta cDNA molecule for every two T cells. Using the same blood draw, the study looked at two additional independent replicas of 1 million unique cDNA reads for two donors, one aged 18 to 29 and the other aged 80 or older. To avoid experimental bias, donors of different ages were spread randomly across the sequencing lanes. The donors were divided into four age groups: young (average around 17 years), middle-aged (approximately 39), aged (around 59) and long-lived (nearly 85). Using deep sequencing normalized with unique cDNA molecular identifiers, the study measured how TCR beta repertoire diversity changes with age. Points the paper makes about the study in general: Because profiling used bulk unsorted PBMCs, naive and antigen-experienced compartments could not be compared conclusively. Estimates of total diversity based on one million sequenced T cells were regarded as lower bounds and as underestimates. Observed TCR beta diversity per million T cells fell roughly linearly with age, and a significant reduction was already apparent by age roughly 41. The long-lived group showed more naive CD4+ T cells, fewer expanded clones and increased TCR diversity than the aged group, suggesting age selection. A strong correlation was found between observed TCR beta diversity and the percentage of naive T cells measured by flow cytometry. Donor CMV infection status was unknown, potentially confounding age-related changes in expanded clonotypes.

The donors were around 39 Caucasian individuals from Russia, aged roughly 6 to 100 years, who were systemically healthy. About 10 milliliters of peripheral blood were drawn from each donor into EDTA-treated Vacutainer tubes. Ficoll-Paque density-gradient centrifugation was used to isolate PBMCs, with at least 7 million per sample. Total RNA was extracted from PBMCs with Trizol reagent, with at least 5 micrograms obtained per sample. Naive CD45RAhigh/CD27high T cell percentages were measured by flow cytometry on a PBMC aliquot from every donor. The protocol used for the library was 5' RACE. Sequenced using an Illumina HiSeq 2500. The second PCR ran for roughly 6 to 11 cycles and used a J-beta primer mix along with a sample-barcoded 5' primer. Each TCR beta cDNA molecule received a unique molecular identifier from a template-switch 5' adaptor carrying 12 random nucleotides. Each sample yielded at least 3 million CDR3-containing paired-end reads. First-strand cDNA was synthesized from all RNA with the Mint cDNA synthesis kit, primed by a TRBC-specific oligonucleotide. All cDNA was treated with uracil-DNA glycosylase and then went through a first 18-cycle PCR with the universal primers M1SS and BC2_uni_R. In the source study's methods: For normalization, 1 million high-quality reads, each with a distinct molecular identifier, were randomly selected from each sample. Instead of being binned into consensus sequences, reads that shared molecular identifiers were thrown out. MiTCR, run with a Q25 quality threshold and the strictest error-elimination algorithm, handled CDR3 identification, clonotype clustering and error correction. Lower-bound total TCR beta diversity was estimated with a nonparametric unseen species model using Euler transformation. The public reads were quality trimmed at Q25 with fastp and then assembled into clones with MiXCR by TCRdb, keeping productive beta chains. For every CDR3 protein sequence, its rows merge into one entry that carries the most common genes and DNA. These V and J calls originate from TCRdb's pipeline instead of the authors' own analysis. Counted in this sample were under 1,000,000 distinct CDR3 sequences; around 34% of them appeared once. The ten largest clones add up to under 15% of the sample.

Compared with germline, V lacks 4 bases and J lacks 10 bases; bases without a gene match: 13. Spanning cysteine to phenylalanine, the CDR3 consists of 15 amino acids. This entry keeps only the CDR3 DNA: 45 bases, framed from base 1. CDR1 is given as MNHNS and CDR2 as SASEGT, both from the germline V gene. Points on this clonotype: Its antigen target is currently unknown. The record has no base qualities; no much larger clone is one base away.

This TCR came from a man between 18 and 29 years old in good health. The sequence links TRBV6-1 to TRBJ2-1, and 7 junction bases match TRBD1. The sample comprised blood. The nucleotide sequence is TGTGCCAGCAGTGGATACAGGGGCCACTCCTACGAGCAGTTCTTC. Its translation is CASSGYRGHSYEQFF.